The clone carrying this TCR beta chain was recorded at least ten times. These data are taken from a study of low-dose radiotherapy and immunotherapy resistance in tumors. Across the whole study: Cyclophosphamide was given intravenously at 200 mg/m2 every two weeks, and each dose came one day before radiation and immunotherapy.

The time point was: after trial treatment. Sample treatment: LDRT plus nivolumab, ipilimumab, low-dose cyclophosphamide and aspirin (RACIN trial). Patients who could take part had advanced solid tumors with no tumor-infiltrating lymphocytes. Priming of first-strand cDNA relied on TRAV- and TRBV-specific primers (covering alpha and beta chains). TCR amplification used approximately 19 PCR cycles, a constant-region primer and a V-primer adapter. mRNA, once isolated, was amplified by in vitro transcription. TCRdb recomputed calls from the reads with MiXCR, one row per CDR3 protein. The sample includes approximately 80,000 distinct CDR3 sequences, less than 20% of them seen just once. This sequence originates from a male donor with prostate cancer. Source: PBMCs, taken after low-dose radiotherapy plus immunotherapy.

The chain's CDR3 is CASSFGDTTYNEQFF. The CDR3 nucleotides read TGTGCCAGCAGTTTTGGGGATACGACCTACAATGAGCAGTTCTTC. This chain uses TRBV28 with TRBJ2-1; D not resolved. V gave up 3 bases and J gave up 2 bases, with 11 bases separating them. This CDR3 has 15 residues. Germline V gene lookup returns CDR1 MDHEN and CDR2 SYDVKM. Drawing the rest from reference TRBV28 and TRBJ2-1, the complete variable domain is DVKVTQSSRYLVKRTGEKVFLECVQDMDHENMFWYRQDPGLGLRLIYFSYDVKMKEKGDIPEGYSVSREKKERFSLILESASTNQTSMYLCASSFGDTTYNEQFFGPGTRLTVL.